This T cell receptor beta chain originates from a study of blood T cell repertoires in COVID-19. Study at large: Samples representing acute and convalescent COVID-19 were sourced from the United States, Italy and Spain. Sample material is recorded as cDNA or gDNA derived from T cells, B-cell-depleted T cells, or PBMCs.

Per the original methods: Researchers report that nucleated cell counts were estimated from reference gene primer amplification. Clones were read by immunoSEQ multiplex PCR, and TCRdb kept only the in-frame ones, dropping some. V, J and clone size reflect that table, while D and trimming were determined from the DNA. Of under 50,000 clones listed, 70% to 90% are singletons. With 4 bases removed from V and 2 bases from J, the gap between germline ends came to 12 bases. This CDR3 is 15 amino acids long. Germline CDR1 is MDHEN and CDR2 is SYDVKM. The receptor was isolated from a man between 60 and 70 years old with COVID-19, enrolled during active disease. The specimen sequenced was peripheral blood. This chain connects TRBV28 to TRBJ2-1; D is possibly TRBD2 (6 bases). The CDR3 reads CASSSVEGTYNEQFF. The CDR3 DNA follows: TGTGCCAGCAGTTCTGTGGAGGGTACCTACAATGAGCAGTTCTTC.